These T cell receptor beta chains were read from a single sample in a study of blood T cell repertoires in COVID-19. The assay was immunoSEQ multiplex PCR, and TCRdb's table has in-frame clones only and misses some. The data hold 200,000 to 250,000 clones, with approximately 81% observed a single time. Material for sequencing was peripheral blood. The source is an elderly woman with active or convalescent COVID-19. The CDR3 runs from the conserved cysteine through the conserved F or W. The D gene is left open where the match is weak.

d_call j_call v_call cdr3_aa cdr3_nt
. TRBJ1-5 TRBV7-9 CASSPGGRPQHF TGTGCCAGCAGCCCCGGGGGGCGTCCCCAGCATTTT
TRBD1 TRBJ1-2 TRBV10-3 CAIRSTTGGLTDGYTF TGTGCCATCAGATCTACAACAGGGGGTTTAACAGATGGCTACACCTTC
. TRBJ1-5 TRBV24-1 CATSDRGDQPQHF TGTGCCACCAGTGACCGGGGGGATCAGCCCCAGCATTTT
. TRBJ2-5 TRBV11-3 CASSLRDYQETQYF TGTGCCAGCAGCCTCCGGGACTACCAAGAGACCCAGTACTTC
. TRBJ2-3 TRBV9 CASSASSSSYGDTQYF TGTGCCAGCAGCGCTTCGTCATCGTCGTACGGAGATACGCAGTATTTT
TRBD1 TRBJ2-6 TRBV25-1 CASRQGVPSGANVLTF TGTGCCAGTCGACAGGGGGTTCCCTCTGGGGCCAACGTCCTGACTTTC
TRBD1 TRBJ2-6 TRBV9 CASSVGAGGKLTGANVLTF TGTGCCAGCAGCGTAGGGGCAGGGGGTAAATTAACTGGGGCCAACGTCCTGACTTTC
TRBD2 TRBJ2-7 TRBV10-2 CASSEWETSGSYEQYF TGCGCCAGCAGTGAGTGGGAGACTAGCGGCTCCTACGAGCAGTACTTC
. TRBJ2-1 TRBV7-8 CASSPLIEQFF TGTGCCAGCAGCCCTCTTATAGAGCAGTTCTTC
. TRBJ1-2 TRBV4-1 CASSQDPRSEVVGYTF TGCGCCAGCAGCCAAGATCCAAGATCAGAAGTGGTGGGCTACACCTTC
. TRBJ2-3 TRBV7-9 CASDEDLVDTQYF TGTGCCAGCGATGAAGACTTGGTGGATACGCAGTATTTT
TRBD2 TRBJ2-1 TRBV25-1 CASRLAVNEQFF TGTGCCAGTCGGCTAGCGGTCAATGAGCAGTTCTTC
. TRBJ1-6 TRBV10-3 CAISEGTARPFGSYNSPLHF TGTGCCATCAGTGAGGGGACTGCTCGTCCTTTCGGGTCCTATAATTCACCCCTCCACTTT
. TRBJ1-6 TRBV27 CASRDTNNSPLHF TGTGCCAGCAGGGACACAAATAATTCACCCCTCCACTTT
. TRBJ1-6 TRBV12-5 CASGSRGGSNSPLHF TGTGCTAGTGGTTCGAGGGGGGGGTCGAATTCACCCCTCCACTTT
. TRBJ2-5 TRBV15 CATSSPSLLQETQYF TGTGCCACCAGCAGCCCGAGTTTGCTCCAAGAGACCCAGTACTTC